The rows below give T cell receptor beta chains drawn from one sample of a study of blood T cell repertoires in COVID-19. The method was immunoSEQ multiplex PCR; TCRdb's version includes in-frame clones alone and lacks a portion of them. This sample has 200,000 to 300,000 clones, with 80% to 90% found just once. The sample taken for sequencing was peripheral blood. The source is a man aged 25-45 years with active or convalescent COVID-19. The CDR3 runs from the conserved cysteine through the conserved F or W. D genes are given only for firm matches. Clone size is shown for a subset of rows, as once, few, many or a class of expanded clone.

v_gene: TRBV6-6; j_gene: TRBJ2-3; d_gene: .; abundance: once; CDR3aa: CASRGGPQSDTQYF; CDR3nt: TGTGCCAGCAGAGGAGGCCCGCAGTCCGATACGCAGTATTTT
v_gene: TRBV12-5; j_gene: TRBJ2-2; d_gene: .; abundance: .; CDR3aa: CASGLPRKNTGELFF; CDR3nt: TGTGCTAGTGGCCTCCCCAGGAAGAACACCGGGGAGCTGTTTTTT
v_gene: TRBV2; j_gene: TRBJ2-1; d_gene: TRBD2; abundance: .; CDR3aa: CASILAGSYNEQFF; CDR3nt: TGTGCCAGCATCCTAGCGGGGTCCTACAATGAGCAGTTCTTC
v_gene: TRBV3-1/TRBV3-2; j_gene: TRBJ2-3; d_gene: TRBD2; abundance: .; CDR3aa: CASAGGSDTQYF; CDR3nt: TGTGCCAGCGCGGGGGGGTCGGATACGCAGTATTTT
v_gene: TRBV6-5; j_gene: TRBJ1-3; d_gene: TRBD1; abundance: once; CDR3aa: CASSDRVTSRNTIYF; CDR3nt: TGTGCCAGCAGCGACAGGGTCACAAGCAGAAACACCATATATTTT
v_gene: TRBV12-3/TRBV12-4; j_gene: TRBJ2-5; d_gene: .; abundance: .; CDR3aa: CASSGETQYF; CDR3nt: TGTGCCAGCAGCGGAGAGACCCAGTACTTC
v_gene: TRBV3-1/TRBV3-2; j_gene: TRBJ1-2; d_gene: TRBD1; abundance: .; CDR3aa: CASSPRDRSYGYTF; CDR3nt: TGTGCCAGCAGCCCCCGGGACAGGAGCTATGGCTACACCTTC
v_gene: TRBV6-6; j_gene: TRBJ2-7; d_gene: .; abundance: once; CDR3aa: CASSYPSEQYF; CDR3nt: TGTGCCAGCAGTTATCCCTCCGAGCAGTACTTC
v_gene: TRBV5-4; j_gene: TRBJ2-3; d_gene: .; abundance: once; CDR3aa: CASSLVGLATDTQYF; CDR3nt: TGTGCCAGCAGCTTGGTGGGACTGGCCACAGATACGCAGTATTTT
v_gene: TRBV27; j_gene: TRBJ2-3; d_gene: .; abundance: .; CDR3aa: CASSPGFGDTQYF; CDR3nt: TGTGCCAGCAGTCCGGGGTTCGGGGATACGCAGTATTTT
v_gene: TRBV4-2; j_gene: TRBJ2-5; d_gene: .; abundance: .; CDR3aa: CASSQDTGSSSAQYF; CDR3nt: TGTGCCAGCAGCCAAGATACTGGTTCTAGCTCGGCCCAGTACTTC
v_gene: TRBV9; j_gene: TRBJ2-7; d_gene: .; abundance: once; CDR3aa: CASSAASGEQYF; CDR3nt: TGTGCCAGCAGCGCGGCAAGCGGGGAGCAGTACTTC
v_gene: TRBV5-4; j_gene: TRBJ2-3; d_gene: .; abundance: .; CDR3aa: CASSPGVAGLTDTQYF; CDR3nt: TGTGCCAGCAGCCCCGGTGTGGCAGGCCTCACAGATACGCAGTATTTT
v_gene: TRBV29-1; j_gene: TRBJ1-2; d_gene: TRBD1; abundance: .; CDR3aa: CSVEQGVPQGYTF; CDR3nt: TGCAGCGTTGAACAGGGGGTACCTCAGGGCTACACCTTC
v_gene: TRBV7-6; j_gene: TRBJ2-3; d_gene: .; abundance: .; CDR3aa: CASSLARGDSISTDTQYF; CDR3nt: TGTGCCAGCAGCTTAGCGCGCGGGGACAGCATTAGCACAGATACGCAGTATTTT
v_gene: TRBV6-5; j_gene: TRBJ1-1; d_gene: .; abundance: .; CDR3aa: CASSKMTGDTEAFF; CDR3nt: TGTGCCAGCAGCAAAATGACAGGAGACACTGAAGCTTTCTTT
v_gene: TRBV18; j_gene: TRBJ2-7; d_gene: TRBD1; abundance: .; CDR3aa: CASSSQGDEQYF; CDR3nt: TGTGCCAGCTCGTCCCAGGGGGACGAGCAGTACTTC
v_gene: TRBV7-9; j_gene: TRBJ1-4; d_gene: .; abundance: medium-sized; CDR3aa: CASSPPGNVYEKLFF; CDR3nt: TGTGCCAGCAGCCCGCCGGGGAATGTTTATGAAAAACTGTTTTTT
v_gene: TRBV12-5; j_gene: TRBJ2-1; d_gene: .; abundance: once; CDR3aa: CASGLYFYNEQFF; CDR3nt: TGTGCTAGTGGTTTGTACTTCTACAATGAGCAGTTCTTC
v_gene: TRBV18; j_gene: TRBJ1-1; d_gene: .; abundance: few; CDR3aa: CASSRGVRMAEAFF; CDR3nt: TGTGCCAGCTCACGGGGGGTGCGTATGGCTGAAGCTTTCTTT
v_gene: TRBV27; j_gene: TRBJ1-1; d_gene: TRBD1; abundance: few; CDR3aa: CASSSNRGLYDLSTEAFF; CDR3nt: TGTGCCAGCAGTTCCAACAGGGGGCTATACGATTTAAGCACTGAAGCTTTCTTT
v_gene: TRBV12-3/TRBV12-4; j_gene: TRBJ1-2; d_gene: .; abundance: .; CDR3aa: CASSLGRIGGYTF; CDR3nt: TGTGCCAGCAGTTTAGGGCGGATTGGTGGCTACACCTTC
v_gene: TRBV11-2; j_gene: TRBJ2-1; d_gene: TRBD2; abundance: .; CDR3aa: CASSLRGSGNYNEQFF; CDR3nt: TGTGCCAGCAGCCTCCGAGGTAGCGGGAATTACAATGAGCAGTTCTTC
v_gene: TRBV4-1; j_gene: TRBJ2-5; d_gene: TRBD2; abundance: .; CDR3aa: CASSQDFAGTSMRETQYF; CDR3nt: TGCGCCAGCAGCCAAGATTTCGCCGGGACTAGCATGCGAGAGACCCAGTACTTC
v_gene: TRBV7-9; j_gene: TRBJ2-1; d_gene: TRBD2; abundance: few; CDR3aa: CASSLSGGSYNEQFF; CDR3nt: TGTGCCAGCAGCTTGTCGGGGGGTTCCTACAATGAGCAGTTCTTC
v_gene: TRBV5-1; j_gene: TRBJ2-1; d_gene: TRBD1; abundance: .; CDR3aa: CASSTDRGSYNEQFF; CDR3nt: TGCGCCAGCAGCACAGACAGGGGCTCCTACAATGAGCAGTTCTTC